This T cell receptor beta chain stems from a study of blood T cell repertoires in COVID-19 (dated by TCRdb to the early 2020s). About the full investigation: The collaborator samples originated in the United States, Italy and Spain and spanned the acute and convalescent phases of COVID-19. The prospective study material was composed of cDNA or gDNA derived from T cells, B-cell-depleted T cells, or PBMCs. Deeply sampled blood TCRbeta repertoires from subjects exposed to, actively infected with, or recovered from COVID-19 were included in the dataset. The repertoires were made available in a free public database intended to serve as a resource for research on the immune response to SARS-CoV-2. The samples were drawn from the first 160 participants of the ongoing ImmuneRACE study and from roughly 1,300 subjects provided by 6 global collaborators. The sample metadata nearly always contained a de-identified subject ID, COVID-19 status, age in years and sex. Where available, HLA class I and class II types were taken from metadata supplied by the sample provider and were not determined by assay-based typing.

What the authors observed across the whole study: How much clinical and demographic metadata was included differed by source and by participant, and the metadata was provided uncurated.

In the prospective study, participants were about 18 to 100 years old, resided in about two dozen geographic areas of the United States, and were enrolled through a virtual design. In the prospective study, cohorts were assigned on the basis of participant-reported clinical history obtained from a screening survey and a study questionnaire. ImmuneRACE Cohort 3 recovered participants were defined by two consecutive negative NP/OP PCR tests, healthcare professional clearance, or symptom resolution. Mobile phlebotomists in the prospective study collected whole blood, serum and a nasopharyngeal or oropharyngeal swab from every participant. Prospective study participants could optionally give additional blood draws and questionnaires over an approximately two-month period. Before DNA extraction, prospective study blood samples were shipped either frozen or at room temperature. CDR1 and CDR2 were assigned from the germline V gene (reference sequence) as WNHNN and SYGVQD. Relative to germline, V is missing 6 bases and J is missing 3 bases, with 3 bases of the junction outside any gene match. Including the terminal cysteine and phenylalanine, the CDR3 comprises 13 residues. Of the read, only the CDR3 DNA is kept; its 39 bases are in frame from base 1.

Details on this clone: The specificity of this receptor is unknown. Base qualities are not at hand, and no much larger clone is one base apart.

The immunoSEQ Assay, a bias-controlled multiplex PCR, was used to amplify TCRbeta CDR3 regions from genomic DNA. In the paper's pipeline: The number of nucleated cells in each sample was estimated from the amplification of reference gene primers within the assay. Sequence reads were collapsed and filtered to measure the absolute abundance of every unique TCRbeta CDR3 rearrangement. For each sample, productive Simpson clonality was calculated by taking the square root of Simpson's diversity index across productive rearrangements. Entries here come from immuneACCESS through TCRdb and include only in-frame sequences with V and J called. Some clones fail to appear in such tables; in the studies checked, an unresolved V gene covers under half of the shortfall, and the cause of the remainder is unknown. Clone size and V and J calls were adopted from that table, with D and trimming inferred from the DNA. This sample gives approximately 290,000 clones in total; over 75% of them show up just once. The ten largest clonotypes hold about 1.1% of the sample.

The chain is encoded by TRBV10-1 joined to TRBJ2-7; 9 middle bases align to TRBD1. The specimen sequenced was PBMCs or T cells enriched from blood (not recorded which). The source is a woman aged 30 to 39 who had recovered from COVID-19. CDR3 protein: CASRPGQGYEQYF. The DNA sequence is given as TGCGCCAGCAGACCGGGACAGGGCTACGAGCAGTACTTC.